Sequencing of this TCR beta chain was carried out in a study of graft-versus-host responses after intestinal transplantation. The CDR3 is 19 amino acids. Turning to this clone: Its target is not known.

Profiled with immunoSEQ multiplex PCR; TCRdb holds only in-frame clones, not every one. Here the sample spans more than 95,000 clones, more than 85% being singletons. The rearrangement links TRBV1 to TRBJ2-3; the D call in the table, TRBD1, was not verified against the DNA. TRBV1 is listed as a pseudogene. Here the sequenced sample was unstimulated CD8+ T cells sorted from spleen or lymph node cells, taken before intestinal transplant. This sequence originates from a human donor who received an intestinal transplant. The CDR3 is CTSSLKGAVSHPSTDTQYF. CDR3 nucleotides: TGCACCAGCAGCCTAAAAGGGGCGGTATCACACCCTAGCACAGATACGCAGTATTTT.